Described below is a single TCR beta chain sequence and its context. Trimming cost V 5 bases and J 6 bases; bases outside gene matches: 7. Germline CDR1 is SGHTA and CDR2 is FQGTGA. The CDR3 has 15 residues. Repertoires were generated with immunoSEQ multiplex PCR, while TCRdb's copy carries only in-frame clones and drops some. The sample has 1,500,000 or so clones, about 98.5% seen once; the top ten hold approximately 0.4%. These data come from a study of shared clonotypes between healthy human individuals. This TCR came from a man younger than 40 in good health. This chain links TRBV7-3 with TRBJ2-1; 10 nucleotides line up with TRBD2. What was sequenced was naive CD4+ T cells sorted from blood. Documented subset: CD45RA+ positively selected. The CDR3 region is CASSNRLAGSNEQFF. The DNA for the CDR3 is TGTGCCAGCAGCAACCGACTAGCGGGTTCCAATGAGCAGTTCTTC.